The clone carrying this TCR beta chain was observed many times. Its antigen is unidentified. The entry originates in a study of early T cells in non-severe SARS-CoV-2 infection. Background on the study: Bulk RNA from unsorted whole blood was sequenced; chains were unpaired. Study findings and constraints: Reliance on VDJdb matching favored anti-spike CD8 responses; private and CD4 specificities were missed.

Tagging with unique molecular identifiers was applied to individual cDNA molecules. TCRdb ran MiXCR on the 5' RACE reads and lists one entry per CDR3 protein. The sample records about 30,000 distinct CDR3 sequences, about 6% being singletons. The sequence came from an adult who was a healthcare worker with PCR-confirmed SARS-CoV-2 infection or an uninfected control (not recorded which). The material sequenced was whole blood.

The CDR3 reads CSAELGTSGVNEQFF. In nucleotides, the CDR3 is TGCAGTGCCGAGTTAGGGACTAGCGGGGTCAATGAGCAGTTCTTC. This chain joins TRBV20-1 and TRBJ2-1, with 13 bases lining up with TRBD2. Germline V gene sequence: CDR1 DFQATT, CDR2 SNEGSKA (reference sequence). The CDR3 loop spans 15 amino acids. Losses at the gene ends were 6 bases for V and 6 bases for J; bases not matched to a gene: 8.